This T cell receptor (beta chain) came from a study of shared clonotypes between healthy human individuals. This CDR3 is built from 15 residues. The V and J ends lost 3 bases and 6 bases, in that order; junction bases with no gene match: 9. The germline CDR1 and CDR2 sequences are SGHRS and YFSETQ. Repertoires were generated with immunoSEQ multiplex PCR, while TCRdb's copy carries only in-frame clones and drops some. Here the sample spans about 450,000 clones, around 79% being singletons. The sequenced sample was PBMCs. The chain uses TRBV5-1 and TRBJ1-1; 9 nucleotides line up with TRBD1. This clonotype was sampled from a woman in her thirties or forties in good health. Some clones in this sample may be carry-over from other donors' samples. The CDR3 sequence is CASSSRTGEGAEAFF. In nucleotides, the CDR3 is TGCGCCAGCAGCTCCAGGACAGGGGAGGGGGCTGAAGCTTTCTTT.